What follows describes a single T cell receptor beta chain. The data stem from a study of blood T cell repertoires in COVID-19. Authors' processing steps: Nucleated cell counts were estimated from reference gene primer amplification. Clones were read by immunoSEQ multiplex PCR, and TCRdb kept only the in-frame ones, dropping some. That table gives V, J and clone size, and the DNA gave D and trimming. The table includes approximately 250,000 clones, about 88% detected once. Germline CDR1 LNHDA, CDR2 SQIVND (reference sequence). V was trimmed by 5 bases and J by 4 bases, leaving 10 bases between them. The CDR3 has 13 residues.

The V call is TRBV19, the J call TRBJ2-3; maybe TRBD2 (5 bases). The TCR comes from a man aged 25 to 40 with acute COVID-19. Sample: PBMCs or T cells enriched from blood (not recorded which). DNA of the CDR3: TGTGCCAGTAGTTTATCTAGCCCAGATACGCAGTATTTT. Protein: CASSLSSPDTQYF.